These 19 T cell receptor beta chains were sequenced from one sample in a study of blood T cell repertoires in COVID-19 (dated by TCRdb to 2020 to 2022). Receptor libraries were prepared by the immunoSEQ multiplex PCR assay. TCRdb holds this immuneACCESS table with in-frame rearrangements only. Some clones are missing; in checked studies, unresolved V genes explain under half, and the rest has no known cause. This sample has fewer than 300,000 clones in its table, and more than 85% of those were observed once. The top ten clones comprise roughly 8.3% of the sample. Sample: PBMCs or T cells enriched from blood (not recorded which). The receptors originated from a man aged 40-49 years who had recovered from COVID-19.

V is TRBV5-1 and J is TRBJ1-2; TRBD1 matches 11 bases. The CDR3 loop spans 16 amino acids. Per germline, CDR1 SGHRS and CDR2 YFSETQ. Trimming removed 4 bases from V and 3 bases from J; junction bases left unmatched: 8. CDR3 amino acids: CASSPVPGQGDYGYTF. The CDR3 nucleotides are TGCGCCAGCAGCCCGGTACCGGGACAGGGGGACTATGGCTACACCTTC.

The chain is built from TRBV14 and TRBJ2-3, with TRBD2 as a possible D gene (5 bases). Germline V gene lookup returns CDR1 SGHDN and CDR2 FVKESK. The CDR3 is 15 residues long. Trimming left V 0 bases short and J 3 bases short, with 10 bases between. The CDR3 is CASSQEGPGTDTQYF. The CDR3 region has the DNA TGTGCCAGCAGCCAAGAGGGCCCGGGAACAGATACGCAGTATTTT.

The chain joins TRBV29-1 to TRBJ2-7, with 8 bases matching TRBD2. The CDR3 has 14 amino acids. The trim removed 4 bases at V and 6 bases at J, leaving 11 bases unmatched. Germline V gene sequence: CDR1 SQVTM, CDR2 ANQGSEA. This CDR3 reads CSVAFRGGLREQYF. CDR3 in DNA: TGCAGCGTTGCCTTCCGGGGGGGCCTGCGCGAGCAGTACTTC.

The gene calls are TRBV24-1 and TRBJ2-3; TRBD2 agrees at 15 bases. This CDR3 region has 24 residues. Germline V gene lookup returns CDR1 KGHDR and CDR2 SFDVKD. V shed 3 bases and J 0 bases; nucleotides not matched to a gene: 21. The CDR3 region has the DNA TGTGCCACCAGTGATATACTTAGGACTAGCGGGGGGGCCTCCCTGTCCCATAGCACAGATACGCAGTATTTT. It encodes CATSDILRTSGGASLSHSTDTQYF.

The chain is built from TRBV15 and TRBJ1-4; possibly TRBD1 for D (5 bases). V dropped 8 bases and J dropped 1 base, with 8 bases sitting between them. Germline-derived CDR1 and CDR2 are LNHNV and YYDKDF (reference sequence). CDR3 size: 13 residues. The CDR3 sequence: CATETGTNEKLFF. DNA of the CDR3: TGTGCCACCGAAACAGGAACTAATGAAAAACTGTTTTTT.

The rearrangement joins TRBV19 to TRBJ1-6, with 9 bases matching TRBD1. The CDR3 totals 15 residues. Germline CDR1 and CDR2: LNHDA and SQIVND (reference sequence). After removal of 1 base from V and 7 bases from J, the junction contained 2 bases not matched to a gene. The CDR3 loop reads CASSIVGTGNSPLHF. The DNA of the CDR3 is TGTGCCAGTAGTATAGTAGGGACAGGGAATTCACCCCTCCACTTT.

The chain links TRBV5-4 to TRBJ1-2, with a tentative D call TRBD1 (5 bases). This CDR3 has 16 residues. Germline V gene sequence: CDR1 SGHNT, CDR2 YYREEE (reference sequence). With 1 base removed from V and 4 bases from J, the gap between germline ends came to 17 bases. The CDR3 bases are TGTGCCAGCAGCTTGAGTAAGGGGTTCATCGGCTATGGCTACACCTTC. Protein product: CASSLSKGFIGYGYTF.

This clone is a singleton in its sample. The V and J genes are TRBV11-3 and TRBJ1-1; D possibly corresponds to TRBD1 (6 bases). Germline V gene data show CDR1 as SGHNT and CDR2 as YENEEA. The V end was cut by 0 bases, the J end by 4 bases, with 12 bases between. The CDR3 length is 15 residues. The CDR3 DNA follows: TGTGCCAGCAGCTTAGAAGGGGAACAGGGCACTGAAGCTTTCTTT. This sequence encodes CASSLEGEQGTEAFF.

The chain recombines TRBV4-3 with TRBJ2-3; 7 bases map to TRBD2. This CDR3 region has 17 residues. In germline, CDR1 is LGHNA, CDR2 YSLEER. The J segment lost 0 bases and the V segment lost 0 bases, leaving 6 bases of the junction unmatched. CDR3 coding DNA: TGCGCCAGCAGCCAAGATTCCGCGGGAGCTAGCACAGATACGCAGTATTTT. Residues: CASSQDSAGASTDTQYF.

The chain uses TRBV7-8 and TRBJ2-2; 7 bases fit TRBD1. The CDR3 contains 16 residues. The trim removed 5 bases at V and 8 bases at J, leaving 14 bases unmatched. Germline V gene sequence: CDR1 SGHVS, CDR2 FQNEAQ. CDR3 coding DNA: TGTGCCAGCAGCCAAGCTCAAGGGGGCTCGTTTGGGGAGCTGTTTTTT. It is translated as CASSQAQGGSFGELFF.

This sequence joins TRBV24-1 and TRBJ1-2; no clear D gene. Germline values: CDR1 KGHDR, CDR2 SFDVKD. The CDR3 totals 13 residues. Trimming removed 1 base at V and 4 bases at J, with 6 bases between. CDR3 region: CATSDFTGYGYTF. CDR3 coding DNA: TGTGCCACCAGTGATTTCACTGGCTATGGCTACACCTTC.

This rearrangement joins TRBV28 to TRBJ1-2; possibly TRBD1 for D (6 bases). Trimming shortened V by 4 bases and J by 7 bases, and 13 bases separated the two germline ends. Germline loops: CDR1 MDHEN, CDR2 SYDVKM. The CDR3 consists of 13 residues. The CDR3 DNA is TGTGCCAGCAGTTATACCAGGGGCCTTGGCTACACCTTC. It yields the protein CASSYTRGLGYTF.

This chain uses TRBV18 with TRBJ1-6; D is ambiguous. The germline gives CDR1 KGHSH, CDR2 LQKENI. V gave up 0 bases and J gave up 4 bases, with 7 bases separating them. The CDR3 sequence is 15 residues long. CDR3 protein: CASSPPAGYNSPLHF. The DNA for the CDR3 is TGTGCCAGCTCACCACCGGCCGGGTATAATTCACCCCTCCACTTT.

The chain employs TRBV5-1 and TRBJ2-7, with D maybe TRBD1 (5 bases). Germline values: CDR1 SGHRS, CDR2 YFSETQ. This CDR3 spans 15 amino acids. Trimming left V 0 bases short and J 0 bases short, with 10 bases between. CDR3 in amino acids: CASSLGTGFSYEQYF. CDR3 in DNA: TGCGCCAGCAGCTTGGGAACAGGATTCTCCTACGAGCAGTACTTC.

The J gene is TRBJ2-3, the V gene TRBV7-3, with 11 bases that match TRBD2. Trimming took 2 bases from V and 6 from J; bases not matched to a gene: 10. There are 17 residues in the CDR3. Germline-derived CDR1 and CDR2 are SGHTA and FQGTGA. The DNA for the CDR3 is TGTGCCAGCAGCTTAGGGATCACTAGCGGGAGTGGGGATACGCAGTATTTT. This translates into CASSLGITSGSGDTQYF.

The genes are TRBV5-1 and TRBJ2-1, with D perhaps matching TRBD1 (6 bases). In germline, CDR1 is SGHRS, CDR2 YFSETQ. CDR3 length: 14 amino acids. The germline V and J ends were trimmed by 3 bases and 4 bases, with 11 bases remaining between them. CDR3 amino acids: CASSSQGVYNEQFF. In nucleotides, the CDR3 is TGCGCCAGCAGCTCACAGGGAGTGTACAATGAGCAGTTCTTC.

The chain couples TRBV9 to TRBJ1-3, with TRBD1 matching over 8 bases. CDR1 and CDR2 (germline): SGDLS, YYNGEE. V dropped 3 bases and J dropped 0; count of bases not matched to a gene: 5. The CDR3 has 16 residues. CDR3 nucleotides: TGTGCCAGCAGCGCCAGGACAGGGAGCTCTGGAAACACCATATATTTT. Translated, it gives CASSARTGSSGNTIYF.

The chain links TRBV9 to TRBJ2-5, with D perhaps matching TRBD2 (7 bases). CDR1 is SGDLS, CDR2 YYNGEE, per germline. The CDR3 extends over 16 amino acids. V was shortened by 0 bases and J by 5 bases, with 17 bases between the two germline ends. The CDR3 region has the DNA TGTGCCAGCAGCGTAGTCGGCCTTGGGGGGGCCGAGACCCAGTACTTC. Its translation is CASSVVGLGGAETQYF.

The rearrangement joins TRBV6-5 to TRBJ2-5; 7 positions agree with TRBD1. Germline V gene data show CDR1 as MNHEY and CDR2 as SVGAGI. After removal of 5 bases from V and 5 bases from J, the junction contained 5 bases not matched to a gene. This CDR3 is built from 13 residues. The CDR3 loop reads CASSHDRAETQYF. The CDR3 DNA follows: TGTGCCAGCAGTCATGACAGGGCGGAGACCCAGTACTTC.